Below are 5 T cell receptor beta chains sequenced from a single sample in a study of long-term antiretroviral therapy in people with HIV. immunoSEQ v3.0 was run at survey level. Assay used: immunoSEQ multiplex PCR; TCRdb lists only in-frame clones, some missing. The profile shows roughly 33,000 clones, around 78% of them singletons. This material consisted of unsorted PBMCs, taken 3.1 years after starting antiretroviral therapy. Receptors originate from a woman aged 45-59 years with HIV.

The chain recombines TRBV4-2 with TRBJ1-1; D ambiguous. This CDR3 has 14 residues. Trimming shortened V by 8 bases and J by 1 base, and 14 bases separated the two germline ends. Germline V gene sequence: CDR1 LGHNA, CDR2 YNFKEQ. Here the CDR3 reads CASAPTIGNTEAFF. For the CDR3, the DNA is TGTGCCAGCGCGCCTACCATCGGGAACACTGAAGCTTTCTTT.

V usage is TRBV6-1 and J usage is TRBJ1-5; D call uncertain. Deletions cut 4 bases from V and 1 base from J, with 8 bases between. This CDR3 is built from 14 residues. In germline, CDR1 is MNHNS, CDR2 SASEGT. CDR3 coding DNA: TGTGCCAGCAGTGCGGACGGCAGCAATCAGCCCCAGCATTTT. Protein sequence: CASSADGSNQPQHF.

The chain has TRBV19 and TRBJ2-3, with D possibly matching TRBD2 (5 bases). CDR3 length: 13 residues. With 4 bases removed from V and 1 base from J, the gap between germline ends came to 6 bases. The germline gives CDR1 LNHDA, CDR2 SQIVND (reference sequence). The CDR3 spells CASSTRGTDTQYF. CDR3 nucleotide sequence: TGTGCCAGTAGTACGAGGGGCACAGATACGCAGTATTTT.

The V gene is TRBV5-4, the J gene TRBJ2-7, with D possibly matching TRBD2 (5 bases). The V and J ends lost 4 bases and 0 bases respectively, with 11 bases between them. The CDR3 is 14 amino acids. Germline-derived CDR1 and CDR2 are SGHNT and YYREEE (reference sequence). The CDR3 bases are TGTGCCAGCAGCGCCGACTACGACTCCTACGAGCAGTACTTC. This translates into CASSADYDSYEQYF.

The rearrangement joins TRBV2 to TRBJ2-4, with D possibly TRBD1 on 7 matching bases. Germline lookup yields CDR1 SNHLY and CDR2 FYNNEI. This CDR3 region has 14 residues. The V end lost 8 bases, the J end lost 6 bases, and 17 bases lay between the germline ends. The CDR3 bases are TGTGCCAGCGGAGGGCTGAACAGGGGAAACATTCAGTACTTC. Encoded protein: CASGGLNRGNIQYF.